The 14 T cell receptor beta chains given below trace back to one sample, sequenced in a study of CD8+ T cells in alopecia areata. A panel of CD4, CD8alpha, NKG2D, NKG2ACE and other markers served to sort pooled cutaneous lymph node cells. Sequencing relied on a cDNA template that was reverse transcribed from extracted RNA. The repertoire was sequenced with immunoSEQ multiplex PCR; TCRdb's copy has only in-frame clones and lacks some. The record shows 200,000 to 300,000 clones for this sample, with no singletons present. The sequencing sample was made of CD4+ T cells sorted from a lymph node. The source is a C3H/HeJ mouse with alopecia areata. MHC haplotype of the strain: H2-k.

This clone occurred a few times. These gene names are mouse names. Sequencing ends 4 residues short of the CDR3 end; the germline J gene provides the rest. This sequence joins TRBV13-3 and TRBJ1-1, with D perhaps TRBD1 (6 bases). V lost 1 base, J lost 3 bases, and 10 bases lay in between. The CDR3 runs to 14 residues. Germline lookup yields CDR1 NNHDY and CDR2 SYVADS. CDR3 residues: CASSDKGGDTEVFF. The CDR3 DNA, read in part, is TGTGCCAGCAGTGATAAGGGGGGGGACACA.

This clone has a handful of counts. Here the gene names and germline are mouse. The observed sequence ends 4 residues before the CDR3 terminus, with the missing tail filled in from the germline J gene. The chain is built from TRBV5 and TRBJ2-7; D might be TRBD1 (6 bases). CDR1 and CDR2 (germline): LGHNA, YNLKQL (reference sequence). The CDR3 sequence is 12 residues long. CDR3 region: CASSFTGYEQYF. The DNA read from the CDR3 is TGTGCCAGCAGCTTTACAGGGTAT.

On this clone: Genes here carry mouse names. The read ends 4 residues early relative to the CDR3; the germline J gene fills the gap. Other nucleotide sequences in the sample specify the same CDR3. This rearrangement joins TRBV1 to TRBJ2-1; 7 positions agree with TRBD1. The CDR3 is 14 residues long. V was pared by 3 bases and J by 3 bases, with 2 bases of the junction left unmatched. Germline CDR1 is NSQYPW and CDR2 is LRSPGD (reference sequence). The CDR3 is CTCSAGDSYAEQFF. The sequenced CDR3 bases are TGCACCTGCAGTGCCGGGGACAGCTATGCT.

This clone was counted between two and nine times. Mouse gene names and germline throughout. The CDR3 end is not reached by the read, which stops 4 residues before it; the germline J gene fills it in. The sample contains more than one DNA sequence encoding this CDR3. The chain uses TRBV13-2 and TRBJ2-2; D call uncertain. This CDR3 has 14 residues. CDR1 is NNHNN, CDR2 SYGAGS, per germline (reference sequence). V dropped 1 base and J dropped 0 bases, with 4 bases sitting between them. CDR3 protein: CASGDPANTGQLYF. CDR3 bases read: TGTGCCAGCGGTGATCCTGCAAACACCGGG.

This clone showed up just a few times. The gene names here belong to mouse. The read terminates 4 residues ahead of where the CDR3 ends, so the germline J gene completes it. Within the sample, other DNA sequences also encode this same CDR3. The chain employs TRBV13-1 and TRBJ2-7; TRBD2 aligns across 7 bases. From germline, CDR1 is NSHNY and CDR2 SYGAGN. The CDR3 has 13 amino acids. CDR3 DNA (partial): TGTGCCAGCAGTGAGCCTGGGGGTTAT. Translated: CASSEPGGY. The CDR3 as a whole reads CASSEPGGYEQYF.

About this clone: Any gene name here is a mouse gene name. Coverage ceases 4 residues before the CDR3 finishes, and the germline J gene fills in the end. This sample includes further DNA sequences coding for the same CDR3. The chain joins TRBV13-1 to TRBJ2-7; 11 bases line up with TRBD1. Losses at the gene ends were 3 bases for V and 3 bases for J; bases not matched to a gene: 5. The CDR3 sequence is 15 residues long. Germline V gene lookup returns CDR1 NSHNY and CDR2 SYGAGN. This chain's CDR3 is CASSGAGTGGYEQYF. CDR3 DNA (partial): TGTGCCAGCAGTGGCGCCGGGACAGGGGGCTAT.

This clone was seen a handful of times. Gene names are mouse gene names. The missing CDR3 end, 4 residues past where the read stops, is filled in from the germline J gene. The gene calls are TRBV5 and TRBJ2-7, with 10 bases lining up with TRBD2. CDR1 and CDR2 (germline): LGHNA, YNLKQL (reference sequence). CDR3 size: 15 residues. Incomplete CDR3 DNA: TGTGCCAGCAGCCAAGAGAACTGGGGGGGGTAT. This encodes CASSQENWGGY. The complete CDR3 protein is CASSQENWGGYEQYF.

This clone was seen only a few times. Each gene name is a mouse one. The DNA read from the CDR3 is TGTGCCAGCAGCTTACAGGGGGCGCGAGAC. It encodes CASSLQGARD. Given in full, the CDR3 is CASSLQGARDTQYF. The J gene is TRBJ2-5, the V gene TRBV4, with 9 positions matching TRBD1. The read ends 4 residues shy of where the CDR3 ends; the end is completed using the germline J gene. The length of the CDR3 is 14 residues. Germline lookup yields CDR1 LGHDT and CDR2 YNNKQL (reference sequence).

Details on this clone: Mouse gene names apply. Read sequence stops 4 residues before the CDR3 end, and the germline J gene provides the missing end. This chain connects TRBV16 to TRBJ2-7; 9 bases are shared with TRBD2. The CDR3 length is 15 residues. CDR1 is SGHSA and CDR2 is FRNQAP in the germline V gene. Losses at the gene ends were 0 bases for V and 0 bases for J; bases not matched to a gene: 0. CDR3 protein: CASSLDWGGSYEQYF. CDR3 bases read: TGTGCAAGCAGCTTAGACTGGGGGGGCTCCTAT.

With regard to this clone: Any gene name here is a mouse gene name. In the same sample, other DNA sequences code for this CDR3. The sequenced CDR3 bases are TGTGCCAGCAGGCAGAGTTATAATTCGCCC. This translates into CASRQSYNSP. The complete CDR3 reads CASRQSYNSPLYF. The gene calls are TRBV13-3 and TRBJ1-6; no clear D. The read ends 3 residues early relative to the CDR3; the germline J gene fills the gap. TRBJ1-6 belongs to the ORF category, with a function that is uncertain. Germline assignment: CDR1 NNHDY and CDR2 SYVADS. The CDR3 has 13 amino acids. Trimming took 5 bases from V and 4 from J, leaving 7 bases between them.

Worth noting for this clone: Gene and germline names: mouse. The observed sequence ends 4 residues before the CDR3 terminus, with the missing tail filled in from the germline J gene. This sample includes further DNA sequences coding for the same CDR3. This chain joins TRBV19 and TRBJ2-7, with D possibly being TRBD2 (6 bases). Trimming removed 4 bases at V and 0 bases at J, with 11 bases between. The CDR3 contains 14 residues. Germline V CDR1 and CDR2: FNHDT, SITEND (reference sequence). The CDR3 is CASSPTGSSYEQYF. The part of the CDR3 DNA that was read is TGTGCCAGCAGTCCTACTGGGAGCTCCTAT.

This clone has more than one count but fewer than ten. Any gene name here is a mouse gene name. The read ends 4 residues shy of where the CDR3 ends; the end is completed using the germline J gene. The V gene is TRBV19, the J gene TRBJ2-7; 7 positions agree with TRBD2. This CDR3 region has 16 residues. In germline, CDR1 is FNHDT, CDR2 SITEND (reference sequence). V lost 4 bases and J lost 0; bases outside the gene matches: 10. The CDR3 bases that were read are TGTGCCAGCAGTTTCCGCCACTGGGGAAGCTCCTAT. Its protein product is CASSFRHWGSSY. The full CDR3 protein reads CASSFRHWGSSYEQYF.

There are many counts of this clone. Mouse gene names and germline throughout. In the same sample, other DNA sequences code for this CDR3. The CDR3 bases that were read are TGCACCTGCAGTGGACAGAACTCC. It yields the protein CTCSGQNS. The whole CDR3 is CTCSGQNSDYTF. This rearrangement joins TRBV1 to TRBJ1-2; TRBD1 might be the D (5 bases). The CDR3 end falls 4 residues outside the read, so it is completed with the germline J gene. The CDR3 runs 12 residues. Trimming took 4 bases from V and 2 from J, leaving 5 bases between them. The V gene's germline CDR1 is NSQYPW and CDR2 LRSPGD (reference sequence).

Note on this clone: All gene names here are mouse names. The sequenced fragment ends 4 residues before the CDR3 boundary, so the rest is inferred from the germline J gene. The chain joins TRBV14 to TRBJ2-1; 7 nucleotides align to TRBD1. The CDR3 runs to 13 residues. Germline loops: CDR1 SGHDT, CDR2 FRDEAV. The ends lost 10 bases at V and 0 bases at J; junction bases unmatched: 4. The CDR3 protein is CACRDSNYAEQFF. CDR3 DNA (partial): TGTGCCTGCCGGGACAGTAACTATGCT.